The subject of this entry is one T cell receptor (beta chain). The antigen is undetermined. The table came from immunoSEQ multiplex PCR; TCRdb's copy has only in-frame clones and leaves some out. The table lists around 34,000 clones, approximately 73% of them singletons. Tumor or blood genomic DNA was sequenced, with inputs of about 550 ng to 6,004 ng. Germline loops: CDR1 SNHLY, CDR2 FYNNEI. The V and J ends lost 10 bases and 2 bases respectively, with 14 bases between them. The CDR3 has 13 amino acids. These data are taken from a study of T cells in tumors after PD-1 blockade. About the study: Patients received pembrolizumab 200 mg every 3 weeks or cemiplimab 350 mg every 2 weeks. Some patients also took daily vismodegib 150 mg during anti-PD-1 treatment. Points from the study as a whole: Approximately 43% of tumor TCR clonotypes were also found in blood.

The chain carries TRBV2 and TRBJ1-1; possibly TRBD1 for D (5 bases). This TCR derives from a human donor with basal cell carcinoma. Sample: PBMCs, taken after anti-PD-1 treatment. CDR3 protein: CATTGDGNTEAFF. CDR3 DNA sequence: TGTGCCACCACTGGGGACGGAAACACTGAAGCTTTCTTT.